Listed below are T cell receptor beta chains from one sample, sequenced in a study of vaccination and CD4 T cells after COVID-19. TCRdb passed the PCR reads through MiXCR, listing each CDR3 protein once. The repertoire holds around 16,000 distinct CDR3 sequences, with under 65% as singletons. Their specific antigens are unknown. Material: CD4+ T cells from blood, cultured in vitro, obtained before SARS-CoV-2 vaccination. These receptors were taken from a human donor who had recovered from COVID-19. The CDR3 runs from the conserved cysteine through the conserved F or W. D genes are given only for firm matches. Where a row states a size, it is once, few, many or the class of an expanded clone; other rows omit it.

CASSLLGTEYNEQFF TGTGCCAGCAGTTTACTTGGGACTGAATACAATGAGCAGTTCTTC TRBJ2-1 NA TRBV12-3/TRBV12-4 NA
CASSGGGDTGELFF TGTGCCAGCAGCGGAGGGGGGGACACCGGGGAGCTGTTTTTT TRBJ2-2 NA TRBV7-3 NA
CAWSVYNIETEAFF TGTGCCTGGAGTGTATATAACATCGAAACTGAAGCTTTCTTT TRBJ1-1 few TRBV30 NA
CSARDPQGAGGPYNEQFF TGCAGTGCTAGAGACCCTCAGGGAGCAGGAGGACCCTACAATGAGCAGTTCTTC TRBJ2-1 NA TRBV20-1 NA
CSASSKSYEQYF TGCAGTGCTTCTTCGAAAAGCTACGAGCAGTACTTC TRBJ2-7 NA TRBV20-1 NA
CASSSRGGNTGELFF TGTGCCAGCAGTAGTCGTGGAGGAAACACCGGGGAGCTGTTTTTT TRBJ2-2 few TRBV6-1 NA
CAGSLALNTEAFF TGTGCCGGCAGCTTAGCCCTGAACACTGAAGCTTTCTTT TRBJ1-1 few TRBV7-9 NA
CASSLYSSIGSGNTIYF TGTGCCAGCAGCTTATATTCATCGATAGGCTCTGGAAACACCATATATTTT TRBJ1-3 NA TRBV7-2 NA
CASSPQASTGYTF TGTGCCAGCAGTCCACAGGCCAGCACGGGCTACACCTTC TRBJ1-2 few TRBV6-1 NA
CASSPGPSPHGTEAFF TGTGCCAGCAGCCCGGGACCTAGCCCCCATGGCACTGAAGCTTTCTTT TRBJ1-1 NA TRBV7-3 NA
CAISGGGTDTQYF TGTGCCATCAGCGGGGGCGGCACAGATACGCAGTATTTT TRBJ2-3 NA TRBV10-3 NA
CASTRDSDGYTF TGTGCCAGCACCCGGGACAGCGATGGCTACACCTTC TRBJ1-2 few TRBV2 TRBD1
CASSPQGGFNQPQHF TGTGCCAGCAGTCCACAGGGAGGTTTCAATCAGCCCCAGCATTTT TRBJ1-5 few TRBV6-1 NA
CSARETGIEAFF TGCAGTGCTAGAGAGACAGGGATTGAAGCTTTCTTT TRBJ1-1 NA TRBV20-1 TRBD1
CASGRGVRRAFF TGTGCCAGCGGACGTGGGGTCCGACGAGCTTTCTTT TRBJ1-1 NA TRBV11-3 NA
CASSSGGRGEKQYF TGTGCCAGCAGCTCGGGGGGGCGCGGAGAGAAGCAGTACTTC TRBJ2-7 once TRBV28 TRBD2
CASSSTPTGANSPLHF TGTGCCAGCAGCTCGACGCCGACAGGTGCAAATTCACCCCTCCACTTT TRBJ1-6 few TRBV7-9 NA
CSASGGLSYEQYF TGCAGTGCCAGCGGGGGGCTCTCCTACGAGCAGTACTTC TRBJ2-7 NA TRBV20-1 TRBD2
CGAVVQETQYF TGCGGGGCAGTAGTACAAGAGACCCAGTACTTC TRBJ2-5 few TRBV20-1 NA
CASSGPSNQPQHF TGTGCCAGCAGTGGGCCTAGCAATCAGCCCCAGCATTTT TRBJ1-5 NA TRBV2 NA
CASSLVGYGYTF TGTGCCAGCAGCTTAGTGGGATATGGCTACACCTTC TRBJ1-2 NA TRBV7-2 NA
CASSSSAGNEQFF TGTGCCAGCAGTTCGTCCGCGGGCAATGAGCAGTTCTTC TRBJ2-1 few TRBV27 NA
CASSLNTEAFF TGTGCCAGCAGCCTAAACACTGAAGCTTTCTTT TRBJ1-1 few TRBV19 NA
CASSLRTGDQTQYF TGTGCCAGCAGTTTGAGGACAGGGGACCAGACCCAGTACTTC TRBJ2-5 NA TRBV28 TRBD1
CSAKQGAYGYTF TGCAGTGCGAAACAGGGGGCCTATGGCTACACCTTC TRBJ1-2 few TRBV20-1 TRBD1
CSAAAGSNQPQHF TGCAGTGCTGCCGCGGGGAGCAATCAGCCCCAGCATTTT TRBJ1-5 NA TRBV20-1 NA
CSARDIVPGRQNYGYTF TGCAGTGCTAGAGACATCGTACCGGGACGACAAAACTATGGCTACACCTTC TRBJ1-2 few TRBV20-1 NA
CASSLAGIPRTQYF TGTGCCAGCAGCTTAGCGGGTATCCCGAGGACCCAGTACTTC TRBJ2-5 NA TRBV7-2 NA
CASSFRDRGMGGYTF TGTGCCAGCAGTTTCCGGGACAGGGGAATGGGCGGCTACACCTTC TRBJ1-2 NA TRBV28 TRBD1